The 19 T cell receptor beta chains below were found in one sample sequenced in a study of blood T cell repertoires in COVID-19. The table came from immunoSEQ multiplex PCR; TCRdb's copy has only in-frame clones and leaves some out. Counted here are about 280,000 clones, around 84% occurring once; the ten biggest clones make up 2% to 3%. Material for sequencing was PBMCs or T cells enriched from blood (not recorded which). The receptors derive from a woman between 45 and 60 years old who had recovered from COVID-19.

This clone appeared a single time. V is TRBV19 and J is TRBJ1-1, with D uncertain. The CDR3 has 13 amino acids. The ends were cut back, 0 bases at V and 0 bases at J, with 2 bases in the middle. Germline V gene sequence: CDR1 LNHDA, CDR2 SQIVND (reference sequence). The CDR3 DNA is TGTGCCAGTAGTATAGACTTGAACACTGAAGCTTTCTTT. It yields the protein CASSIDLNTEAFF.

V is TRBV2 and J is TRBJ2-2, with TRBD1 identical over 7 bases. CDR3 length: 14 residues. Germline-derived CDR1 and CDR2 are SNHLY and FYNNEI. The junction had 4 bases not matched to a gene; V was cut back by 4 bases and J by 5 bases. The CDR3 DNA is TGTGCCAGCAGTGCCGGCAGGGGGACCGGGGAGCTGTTTTTT. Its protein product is CASSAGRGTGELFF.

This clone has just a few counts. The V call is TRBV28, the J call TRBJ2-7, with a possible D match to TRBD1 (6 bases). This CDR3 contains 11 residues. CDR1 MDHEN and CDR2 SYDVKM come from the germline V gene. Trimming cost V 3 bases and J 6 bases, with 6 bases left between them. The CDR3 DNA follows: TGTGCCAGCAGTTTCAGGGGCGAGCAGTACTTC. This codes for CASSFRGEQYF. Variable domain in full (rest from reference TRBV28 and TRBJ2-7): DVKVTQSSRYLVKRTGEKVFLECVQDMDHENMFWYRQDPGLGLRLIYFSYDVKMKEKGDIPEGYSVSREKKERFSLILESASTNQTSMYLCASSFRGEQYFGPGTRLTVT.

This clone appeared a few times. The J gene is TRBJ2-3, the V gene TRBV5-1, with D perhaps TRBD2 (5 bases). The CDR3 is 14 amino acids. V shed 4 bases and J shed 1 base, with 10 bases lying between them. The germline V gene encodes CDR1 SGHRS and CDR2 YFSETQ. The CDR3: CASSAAGRTDTQYF. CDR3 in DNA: TGCGCCAGCAGCGCCGCGGGTCGCACAGATACGCAGTATTTT.

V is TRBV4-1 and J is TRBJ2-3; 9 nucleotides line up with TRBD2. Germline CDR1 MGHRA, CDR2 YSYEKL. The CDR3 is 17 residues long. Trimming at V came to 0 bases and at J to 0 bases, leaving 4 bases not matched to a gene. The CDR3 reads CASSQDERGVSTDTQYF. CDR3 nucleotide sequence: TGCGCCAGCAGCCAAGATGAGCGGGGGGTGAGCACAGATACGCAGTATTTT.

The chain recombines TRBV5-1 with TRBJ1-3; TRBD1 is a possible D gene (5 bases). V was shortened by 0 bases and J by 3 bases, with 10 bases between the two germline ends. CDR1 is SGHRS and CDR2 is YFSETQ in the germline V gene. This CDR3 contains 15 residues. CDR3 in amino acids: CASSLEAGVGNTIYF. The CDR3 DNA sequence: TGCGCCAGCAGCTTGGAGGCGGGGGTTGGAAACACCATATATTTT.

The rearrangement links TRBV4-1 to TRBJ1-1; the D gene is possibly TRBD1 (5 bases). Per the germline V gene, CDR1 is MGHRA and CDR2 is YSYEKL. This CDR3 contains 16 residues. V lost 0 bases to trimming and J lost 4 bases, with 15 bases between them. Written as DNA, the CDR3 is TGCGCCAGCAGCCAAGAGGCGGTGTGGAGGGGCACTGAAGCTTTCTTT. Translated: CASSQEAVWRGTEAFF.

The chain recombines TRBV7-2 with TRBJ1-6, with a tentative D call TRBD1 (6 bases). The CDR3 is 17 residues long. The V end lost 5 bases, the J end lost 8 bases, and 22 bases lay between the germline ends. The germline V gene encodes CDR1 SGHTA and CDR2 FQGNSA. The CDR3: CASSLTPTGLLYSPLHF. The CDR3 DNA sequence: TGTGCCAGCAGCCTGACCCCAACAGGGTTATTATATTCACCCCTCCACTTT.

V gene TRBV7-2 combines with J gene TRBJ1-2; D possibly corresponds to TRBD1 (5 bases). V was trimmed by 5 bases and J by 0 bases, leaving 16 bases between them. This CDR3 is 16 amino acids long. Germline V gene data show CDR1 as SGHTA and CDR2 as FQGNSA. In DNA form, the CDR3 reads TGTGCCAGCAGCGACCATGGGGGGAACACTAACTATGGCTACACCTTC. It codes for CASSDHGGNTNYGYTF.

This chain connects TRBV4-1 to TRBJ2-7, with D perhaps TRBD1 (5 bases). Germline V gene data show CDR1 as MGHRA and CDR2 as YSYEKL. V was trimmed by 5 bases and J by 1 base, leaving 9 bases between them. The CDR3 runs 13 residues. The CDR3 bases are TGCGCCAGCAGCAAAGGGGCGTCCTACGAGCAGTACTTC. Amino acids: CASSKGASYEQYF.

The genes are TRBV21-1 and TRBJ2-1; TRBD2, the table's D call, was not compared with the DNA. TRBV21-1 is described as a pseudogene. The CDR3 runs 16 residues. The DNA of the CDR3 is TGTGCCAGCAGCACGGGTGGCACGCGATCTTACAATGAGCAGTTCTTC. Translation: CASSTGGTRSYNEQFF.

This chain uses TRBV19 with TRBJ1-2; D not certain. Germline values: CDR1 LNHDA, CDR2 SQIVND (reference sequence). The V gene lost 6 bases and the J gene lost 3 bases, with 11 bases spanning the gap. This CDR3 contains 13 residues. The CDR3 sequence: CASSRRGDYGYTF. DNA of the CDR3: TGTGCCAGTAGCAGACGGGGAGACTATGGCTACACCTTC.

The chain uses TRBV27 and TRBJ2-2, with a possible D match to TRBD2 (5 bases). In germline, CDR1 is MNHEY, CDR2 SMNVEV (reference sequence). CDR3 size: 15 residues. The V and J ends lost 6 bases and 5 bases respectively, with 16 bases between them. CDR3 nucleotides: TGTGCCAGCAGCTGGGCCCGGCCGGGAACCGGGGAGCTGTTTTTT. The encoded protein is CASSWARPGTGELFF.

CDR3 residues: CATSRAGAQPQHF. CDR3 DNA sequence: TGTGCCACCAGTAGGGCAGGGGCCCAGCCCCAGCATTTT. The chain joins TRBV24-1 to TRBJ1-5; maybe TRBD1 (6 bases). Looked up from germline, CDR1 is KGHDR and CDR2 is SFDVKD. This CDR3 is built from 13 residues. V was clipped by 6 bases and J by 7 bases, with 12 bases between them.

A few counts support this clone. CDR3 region: CASSTGQVWNQPQHF. CDR3 coding DNA: TGTGCCAGCAGCACCGGACAGGTCTGGAATCAGCCCCAGCATTTT. The V and J genes are TRBV5-8 and TRBJ1-5; 7 nucleotides line up with TRBD1. This CDR3 contains 15 residues. Germline CDR1 is SGHTS and CDR2 is YDEGEE. With 4 bases clipped from V and 4 bases from J, the junction kept 8 bases outside the gene matches. Complete variable domain (other parts from reference TRBV5-8 and TRBJ1-5): EAGVTQSPTHLIKTRGQQATLRCSPISGHTSVYWYQQALGLGLQFLLWYDEGEERNRGNFPPRFSGRQFPNYSSELNVNALELEDSALYLCASSTGQVWNQPQHFGDGTRLSIL.

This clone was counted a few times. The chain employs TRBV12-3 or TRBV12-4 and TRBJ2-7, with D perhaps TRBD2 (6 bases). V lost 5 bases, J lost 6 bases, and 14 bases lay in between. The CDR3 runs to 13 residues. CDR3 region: CASSVLATVEQYF. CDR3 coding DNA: TGTGCCAGCAGTGTGCTAGCGACAGTCGAGCAGTACTTC.

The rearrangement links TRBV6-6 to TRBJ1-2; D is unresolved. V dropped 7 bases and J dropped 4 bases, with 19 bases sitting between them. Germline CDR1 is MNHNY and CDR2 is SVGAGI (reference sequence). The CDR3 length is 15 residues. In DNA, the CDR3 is TGTGCCAGCACCTACGGGAGGGAGTCCGGCTATGGCTACACCTTC. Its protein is CASTYGRESGYGYTF.

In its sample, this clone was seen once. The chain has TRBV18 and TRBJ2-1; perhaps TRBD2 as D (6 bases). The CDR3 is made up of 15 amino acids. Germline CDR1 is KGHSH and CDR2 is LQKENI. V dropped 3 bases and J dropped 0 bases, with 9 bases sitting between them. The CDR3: CASSPTSSSYNEQFF. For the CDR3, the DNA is TGTGCCAGCTCACCGACTAGTTCCTCCTACAATGAGCAGTTCTTC.

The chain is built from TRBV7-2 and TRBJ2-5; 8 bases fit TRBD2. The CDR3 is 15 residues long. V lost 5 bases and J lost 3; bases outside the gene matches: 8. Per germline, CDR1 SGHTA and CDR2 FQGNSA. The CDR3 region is CASSPAGTREETQYF. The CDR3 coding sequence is TGTGCCAGCAGCCCCGCCGGGACTAGGGAAGAGACCCAGTACTTC.